These 10 T cell receptor beta chains were all obtained from the same sample, sequenced in a study of cytomegalovirus exposure and HLA in healthy donors. Sequencing was performed with immunoSEQ multiplex PCR; in TCRdb, only in-frame clones are kept and a portion is missing. The table records 90,000 to 120,000 clones, around 85% of them present only once. The sample taken for sequencing was PBMCs. The receptors shown here come from a woman aged 18-35 years in good health and CMV-seronegative.

The chain is built from TRBV7-3 and TRBJ2-1; 10 bases are shared with TRBD2. This CDR3 contains 14 residues. Germline CDR1 SGHTA, CDR2 FQGTGA. The V and J ends lost 8 bases and 1 base, in that order; junction bases with no gene match: 2. In DNA, the CDR3 is TGTGCCAGCGCTAGCGGGGGTTCCTACAATGAGCAGTTCTTC. Encoded protein: CASASGGSYNEQFF.

The chain recombines TRBV7-3 with TRBJ2-2; the match to TRBD2 covers 7 bases. The trim removed 0 bases at V and 1 base at J, leaving 5 bases unmatched. The CDR3 length is 17 residues. Germline CDR1 reads SGHTA; CDR2 reads FQGTGA. CDR3: CASSLTSGLGNTGELFF. CDR3 sequence (DNA): TGTGCCAGCAGCTTAACTAGCGGGTTGGGGAACACCGGGGAGCTGTTTTTT.

The chain couples TRBV5-1 to TRBJ2-7, with TRBD1 matching 7 bases. With V trimmed by 4 bases and J by 7 bases, 14 bases remained unmatched. The length of the CDR3 is 15 residues. Germline-derived CDR1 and CDR2 are SGHRS and YFSETQ. DNA of the CDR3: TGCGCCAGCAGCCCTAGGACAGGAACCCCTAATGAGCAGTACTTC. Translation: CASSPRTGTPNEQYF.

This clone was recorded only once. V and J are TRBV6-1 and TRBJ2-7; D not resolved. The CDR3 is made up of 14 amino acids. V was trimmed by 2 bases and J by 3 bases, leaving 11 bases between them. The germline gives CDR1 MNHNS, CDR2 SASEGT. As DNA, the CDR3 is TGTGCCAGCAGTGAATTAGTTAGCTTCTACGAGCAGTACTTC. Protein: CASSELVSFYEQYF.

The rearrangement links TRBV7-9 to TRBJ2-7; 10 bases are a match to TRBD1. Germline values: CDR1 SEHNR, CDR2 FQNEAQ (reference sequence). The CDR3 has 16 amino acids. J gave up 4 bases and V 1 base, and 7 bases lay outside the gene matches. Written as DNA, the CDR3 is TGTGCCAGCAGCTTAGTAGGTGGGACAGGGGTTTACGAGCAGTACTTC. It encodes CASSLVGGTGVYEQYF. Full variable domain (missing parts from reference TRBV7-9 and TRBJ2-7): DTGVSQNPRHKITKRGQNVTFRCDPISEHNRLYWYRQTLGQGPEFLTYFQNEAQLEKSRLLSDRFSAERPKGSFSTLEIQRTEQGDSAMYLCASSLVGGTGVYEQYFGPGTRLTVT.

The chain carries TRBV13 and TRBJ2-3; 10 positions match TRBD2. The V and J ends lost 4 bases and 2 bases, in that order; junction bases with no gene match: 6. The CDR3 loop spans 16 amino acids. Germline assignment: CDR1 PRHDT and CDR2 FYEKMQ (reference sequence). The CDR3 bases are TGTGCCAGCAGCTACCCCCTAGCGGGGGTCACAGATACGCAGTATTTT. Translating it yields CASSYPLAGVTDTQYF.

This clone has a handful of counts. The chain is built from TRBV30 and TRBJ2-5; D possibly corresponds to TRBD2 (6 bases). The CDR3 runs to 14 residues. CDR1 and CDR2 (germline): GTSNPN, SVGIG (reference sequence). Trimming pared 0 bases from V and 3 bases from J, leaving 11 bases between. The chain's CDR3 is CAWSVWREEETQYF. The CDR3 bases are TGTGCCTGGAGTGTATGGCGGGAAGAAGAGACCCAGTACTTC.

Here the CDR3 DNA reads TGTGCCAGCAGAGACAGGGTATATGGCTACACCTTC. Translation gives CASRDRVYGYTF. V and J are TRBV9 and TRBJ1-2; 7 bases map to TRBD1. The CDR3 length is 12 residues. With V trimmed by 5 bases and J by 5 bases, 3 bases remained unmatched. Germline CDR1 is SGDLS and CDR2 is YYNGEE. The complete variable domain, with remaining parts taken from reference TRBV9 and TRBJ1-2, reads DSGVTQTPKHLITATGQRVTLRCSPRSGDLSVYWYQQSLDQGLQFLIQYYNGEERAKGNILERFSAQQFPDLHSELNLSSLELGDSALYFCASRDRVYGYTFGSGTRLTVV.

This clone was recorded only once. The V gene is TRBV5-1, the J gene TRBJ1-2; the match to TRBD1 covers 7 bases. The CDR3 has 14 amino acids. Germline V gene sequence: CDR1 SGHRS, CDR2 YFSETQ. Trimming removed 2 bases from V and 6 bases from J; junction bases left unmatched: 7. The CDR3 coding sequence is TGCGCCAGCAGCTTCAGACAGGGTACTGATGGCTACACCTTC. Its translation: CASSFRQGTDGYTF.

This chain uses TRBV13 with TRBJ2-7; 9 bases agree with TRBD2. The CDR3 has 17 amino acids. The junction had 9 bases not matched to a gene; V was cut back by 2 bases and J by 1 base. Germline assignment: CDR1 PRHDT and CDR2 FYEKMQ (reference sequence). CDR3 coding DNA: TGTGCCAGCAGCTTATCCAGCGGGGGGCTGATATCCTACGAGCAGTACTTC. It translates to CASSLSSGGLISYEQYF.